These 12 T cell receptor beta chains came from one sample sequenced in a study of CD8+ T cells in alopecia areata. As to treatment: oral pan-JAK inhibitor, 5-10 mg twice daily. Sequencing templates came from extracted RNA that was reverse transcribed into cDNA. The assay was immunoSEQ multiplex PCR, and TCRdb's table has in-frame clones only and misses some. The sample includes over 85,000 clones, 50% to 75% of them seen just once. Here the sequenced sample was CD8+ T cells sorted from blood, taken at week 4, from a patient treated with tofacitinib. These receptor sequences come from a human donor with alopecia areata.

This chain uses TRBV15 with TRBJ2-5; D possibly corresponds to TRBD2 (6 bases). Germline loops: CDR1 LNHNV, CDR2 YYDKDF (reference sequence). The CDR3 spans 15 residues. The V and J ends lost 5 bases and 4 bases respectively, with 17 bases between them. CDR3 amino acids: CATSSMIGGGETQYF. In DNA, the CDR3 is TGTGCCACCAGCTCTATGATCGGGGGTGGAGAGACCCAGTACTTC. The full variable domain, rest sourced from reference TRBV15 and TRBJ2-5, is DAMVIQNPRYQVTQFGKPVTLSCSQTLNHNVMYWYQQKSSQAPKLLFHYYDKDFNNEADTPDNFQSRRPNTSFCFLDIRSPGLGDTAMYLCATSSMIGGGETQYFGPGTRLLVL.

This chain connects TRBV6-5 to TRBJ2-1; no definite D call. Germline V gene data show CDR1 as MNHEY and CDR2 as SVGAGI. V was pared by 5 bases and J by 3 bases, with 5 bases between. The CDR3 is made up of 12 amino acids. CDR3 in amino acids: CASSDGYNEQFF. In nucleotides, the CDR3 is TGTGCCAGCAGTGACGGCTACAATGAGCAGTTCTTC.

The chain is built from TRBV5-1 and TRBJ1-2, with D uncertain. CDR3 size: 16 residues. Germline-derived CDR1 and CDR2 are SGHRS and YFSETQ. Between the trimmed V and J ends, which lost 3 bases and 4 bases, there was a span of 19 bases. The CDR3 loop reads CASSYTDGLSSYGYTF. CDR3 DNA sequence: TGCGCCAGCAGCTATACGGACGGACTAAGTAGCTATGGCTACACCTTC.

CDR3 loop: CASSPRGPVYNEQFF. In DNA form, the CDR3 reads TGTGCCAGCAGCCCGCGGGGCCCCGTTTACAATGAGCAGTTCTTC. The chain has TRBV6-5 and TRBJ2-1; maybe TRBD2 (6 bases). The CDR3 totals 15 residues. Trimming removed 6 bases at V and 4 bases at J, with 16 bases between. Germline V gene sequence: CDR1 MNHEY, CDR2 SVGAGI.

This clone was picked up one time. The chain is built from TRBV29-1 and TRBJ1-2, with 7 positions matching TRBD1. V lost 2 bases and J lost 4; bases outside the gene matches: 4. The CDR3 spans 13 residues. The germline gives CDR1 SQVTM, CDR2 ANQGSEA. The CDR3 coding sequence is TGCAGCGTTGAACCGACAGGGCTCTATGGCTACACCTTC. Translation gives CSVEPTGLYGYTF.

The V and J genes are TRBV2 and TRBJ2-3; perhaps TRBD2 as D (6 bases). This CDR3 contains 15 residues. Germline lookup yields CDR1 SNHLY and CDR2 FYNNEI. V lost 6 bases and J lost 1, with 14 bases in between. The CDR3 protein is CASRRPGDGTDTQYF. The CDR3 DNA sequence: TGTGCCAGCAGACGCCCGGGGGACGGCACAGATACGCAGTATTTT.

V gene TRBV6-1 combines with J gene TRBJ2-7; tentatively, D is TRBD1 (5 bases). CDR3 length: 12 residues. Trimming took 8 bases from V and 2 from J, leaving 10 bases between them. CDR1 and CDR2 (germline): MNHNS, SASEGT. The CDR3 region is CASGQGPYEQYF. The CDR3, as DNA: TGTGCCAGCGGGCAGGGCCCCTACGAGCAGTACTTC.

This clone appeared a few times. This rearrangement joins TRBV5-6 to TRBJ2-6; D is uncertain. Germline-derived CDR1 and CDR2 are SGHDT and YYEEEE. V was clipped by 2 bases and J by 4 bases, with 10 bases between them. The CDR3 sequence is 15 residues long. The CDR3, as DNA: TGTGCCAGCAGCTTCCCTCCCCGAGGGGCCAACGTCCTGACTTTC. It specifies CASSFPPRGANVLTF.

In this sample, this clone turned up a few times. V and J are TRBV30 and TRBJ1-5; D may be TRBD1 (5 bases). The CDR3 is 13 residues long. The V gene lost 5 bases and the J gene lost 1 base, with 9 bases spanning the gap. Germline CDR1 GTSNPN, CDR2 SVGIG (reference sequence). The CDR3 loop reads CAWAGGSNQPQHF. CDR3 DNA sequence: TGTGCCTGGGCGGGGGGGAGCAATCAGCCCCAGCATTTT. Full variable domain (missing parts from reference TRBV30 and TRBJ1-5): SQTIHQWPATLVQPVGSPLSLECTVEGTSNPNLYWYRQAAGRGLQLLFYSVGIGQISSEVPQNLSASRPQDRQFILSSKKLLLSDSGFYLCAWAGGSNQPQHFGDGTRLSIL.

This clone was counted a few times. This chain uses TRBV18 with TRBJ1-2; D is uncertain. Trimming left V 4 bases short and J 6 bases short, with 9 bases between. Germline V gene data show CDR1 as KGHSH and CDR2 as LQKENI. There are 12 residues in the CDR3. CDR3 in DNA: TGTGCCAGCTCACTCTGGACGGATGGCTACACCTTC. It translates to CASSLWTDGYTF.

The chain joins TRBV7-9 to TRBJ1-3; the D is unclear. Germline V gene lookup returns CDR1 SEHNR and CDR2 FQNEAQ (reference sequence). This CDR3 region has 14 residues. Trimming shortened V by 5 bases and J by 1 base, and 9 bases separated the two germline ends. The CDR3 DNA reads as TGTGCCAGCAGCCTCCTCTCTTCTGGAAACACCATATATTTT. Its translation: CASSLLSSGNTIYF.

This clone was seen a handful of times. The chain uses TRBV19 and TRBJ1-5; no clear D. The V end was cut by 8 bases, the J end by 6 bases, with 14 bases between. This CDR3 comprises 13 residues. Germline loops: CDR1 LNHDA, CDR2 SQIVND (reference sequence). CDR3 sequence reads: CASQKFVGQPQHF. DNA of the CDR3: TGTGCCAGTCAAAAATTCGTCGGTCAGCCCCAGCATTTT.